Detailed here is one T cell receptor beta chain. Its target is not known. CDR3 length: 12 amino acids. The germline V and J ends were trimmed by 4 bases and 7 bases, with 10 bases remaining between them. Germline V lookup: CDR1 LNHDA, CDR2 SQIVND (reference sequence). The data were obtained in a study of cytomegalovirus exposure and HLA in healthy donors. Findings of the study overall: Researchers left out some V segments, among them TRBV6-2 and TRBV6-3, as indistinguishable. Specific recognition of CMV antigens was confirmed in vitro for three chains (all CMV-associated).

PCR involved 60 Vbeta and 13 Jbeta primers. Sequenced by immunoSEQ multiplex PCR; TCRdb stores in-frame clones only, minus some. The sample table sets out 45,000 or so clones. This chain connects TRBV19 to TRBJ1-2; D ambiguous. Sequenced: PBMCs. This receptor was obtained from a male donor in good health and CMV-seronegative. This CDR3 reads CASSTLAFGYTF. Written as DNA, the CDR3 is TGTGCCAGTAGTACCCTGGCTTTTGGCTACACCTTC.